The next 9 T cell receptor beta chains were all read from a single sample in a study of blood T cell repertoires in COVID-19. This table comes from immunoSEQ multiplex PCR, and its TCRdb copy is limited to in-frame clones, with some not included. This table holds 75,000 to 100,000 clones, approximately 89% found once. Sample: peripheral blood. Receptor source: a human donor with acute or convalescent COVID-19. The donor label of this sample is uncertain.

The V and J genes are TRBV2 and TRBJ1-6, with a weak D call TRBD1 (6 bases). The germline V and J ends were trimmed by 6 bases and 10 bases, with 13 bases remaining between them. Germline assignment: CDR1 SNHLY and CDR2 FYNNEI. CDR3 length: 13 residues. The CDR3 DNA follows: TGTGCCAGCAGCCCAGGGGTTTACTCACCCCTCCACTTT. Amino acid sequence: CASSPGVYSPLHF.

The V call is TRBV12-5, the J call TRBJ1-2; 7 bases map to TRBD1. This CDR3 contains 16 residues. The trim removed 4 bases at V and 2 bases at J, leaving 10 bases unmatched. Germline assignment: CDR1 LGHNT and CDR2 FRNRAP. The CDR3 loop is CASGSLRDSLNYGYTF. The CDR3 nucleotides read TGTGCTAGTGGTTCCCTCCGGGACAGTTTAAACTATGGCTACACCTTC.

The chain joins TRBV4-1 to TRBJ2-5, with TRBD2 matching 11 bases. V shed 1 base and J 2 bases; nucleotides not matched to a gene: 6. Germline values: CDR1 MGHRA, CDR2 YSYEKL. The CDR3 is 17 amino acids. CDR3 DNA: TGCGCCAGCAGCCAAGCTAGCGGGGGGCCCAGACAAGAGACCCAGTACTTC. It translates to CASSQASGGPRQETQYF.

In nucleotides, the CDR3 is TGCGCCAGCAGTGAGTCAAAACGGTTCTATGGCTACACCTTC. Its protein is CASSESKRFYGYTF. The chain uses TRBV10-2 and TRBJ1-2; unclear D gene. CDR3 length: 14 residues. Germline V gene sequence: CDR1 WSHSY, CDR2 SAAADI. The V end was cut by 0 bases, the J end by 4 bases, with 9 bases between.

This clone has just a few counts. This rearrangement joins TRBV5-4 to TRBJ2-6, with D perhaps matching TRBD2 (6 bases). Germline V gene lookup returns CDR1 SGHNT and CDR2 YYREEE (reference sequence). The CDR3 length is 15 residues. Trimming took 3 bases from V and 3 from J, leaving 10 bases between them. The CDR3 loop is CASSSGTFGANVLTF. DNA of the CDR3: TGTGCCAGCAGCTCGGGGACTTTTGGGGCCAACGTCCTGACTTTC.

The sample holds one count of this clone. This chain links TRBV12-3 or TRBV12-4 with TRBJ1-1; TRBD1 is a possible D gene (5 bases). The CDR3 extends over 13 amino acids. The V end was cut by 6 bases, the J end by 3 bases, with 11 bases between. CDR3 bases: TGTGCCAGCAGGCCCGGGGGGGACACTGAAGCTTTCTTT. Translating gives CASRPGGDTEAFF.

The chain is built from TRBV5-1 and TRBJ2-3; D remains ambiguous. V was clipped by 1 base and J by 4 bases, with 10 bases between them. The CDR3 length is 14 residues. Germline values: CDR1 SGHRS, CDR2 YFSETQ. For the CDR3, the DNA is TGCGCCAGCAGCTTGTCAAGCGAGGCAGATACGCAGTATTTT. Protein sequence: CASSLSSEADTQYF.

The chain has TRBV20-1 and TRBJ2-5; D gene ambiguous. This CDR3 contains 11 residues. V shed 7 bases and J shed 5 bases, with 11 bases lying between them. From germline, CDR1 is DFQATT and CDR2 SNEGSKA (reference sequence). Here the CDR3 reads CSGLSWETQYF. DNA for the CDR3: TGCAGTGGCCTATCATGGGAGACCCAGTACTTC.

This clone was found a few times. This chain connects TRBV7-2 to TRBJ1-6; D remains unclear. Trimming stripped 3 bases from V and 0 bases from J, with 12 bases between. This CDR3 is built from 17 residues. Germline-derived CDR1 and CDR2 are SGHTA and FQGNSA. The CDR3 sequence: CASSLKRASSYNSPLHF. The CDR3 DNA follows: TGTGCCAGCAGCTTGAAGAGGGCGAGCTCCTATAATTCACCCCTCCACTTT.